Below, 32 T cell receptor beta chains from the same sample are listed, as sequenced in a study of shared clonotypes between healthy human individuals. This table comes from immunoSEQ multiplex PCR, and its TCRdb copy is limited to in-frame clones, with some not included. The sample holds 2.5 million or so clones, 85% to 95% seen once. Sample: naive CD4+ T cells sorted from blood. Subset here: CD45RA+ positively selected. The source of these receptors is a man between 18 and 35 years old in good health.

V usage is TRBV11-2 and J usage is TRBJ2-5; possible D gene TRBD2, 6 bases. The CDR3 has 16 residues. From germline, CDR1 is SGHAT and CDR2 FQNNGV. V was pared by 0 bases and J by 1 base, with 12 bases between. The DNA for the CDR3 is TGTGCCAGCAGCTTAGAAGGTCTCGGGGGCCAAGAGACCCAGTACTTC. Translating it yields CASSLEGLGGQETQYF.

The gene calls are TRBV10-1 and TRBJ2-1; TRBD2 aligns across 9 bases. The germline CDR1 and CDR2 sequences are WNHNN and SYGVQD (reference sequence). CDR3 length equals 15 residues. V gave up 2 bases and J gave up 12 bases; unmatched junction bases: 11. CDR3 loop: CASSEGTAGGGSQFF. CDR3 coding DNA: TGCGCCAGCAGTGAGGGTACAGCGGGAGGAGGTTCGCAGTTCTTC.

The chain couples TRBV7-2 to TRBJ2-5, with D unclear. Germline CDR1 is SGHTA and CDR2 is FQGNSA. The CDR3 is 16 residues long. Trimming left V 6 bases short and J 5 bases short, with 22 bases between. CDR3 nucleotide sequence: TGTGCCAGCAGGTGGGGTTTAGGGCGAGGCGAGGAGACCCAGTACTTC. Translation gives CASRWGLGRGEETQYF.

As concerns this clone: Other DNA variants within this sample encode the same CDR3. The rearrangement joins TRBV10-3 to TRBJ2-5; unclear D gene. V was clipped by 0 bases and J by 4 bases, with 3 bases between them. The CDR3 consists of 12 residues. Looked up from germline, CDR1 is ENHRY and CDR2 is SYGVKD. This CDR3 reads CAISESGETQYF. The CDR3, as DNA: TGTGCCATCAGTGAGTCCGGAGAGACCCAGTACTTC.

The genes are TRBV10-1 and TRBJ2-5; D is possibly TRBD2 (7 bases). Germline V gene data show CDR1 as WNHNN and CDR2 as SYGVQD (reference sequence). Trimming shortened V by 3 bases and J by 4 bases, and 15 bases separated the two germline ends. This CDR3 spans 15 amino acids. CDR3 nucleotides: TGCGCCAGCAGTGATGCGGGGGCGGAGTTAGAGACCCAGTACTTC. It translates to CASSDAGAELETQYF.

The chain employs TRBV2 and TRBJ2-1; the match to TRBD2 covers 9 bases. The germline gives CDR1 SNHLY, CDR2 FYNNEI. The CDR3 sequence is 19 residues long. J lost 4 bases, V lost 2 bases, and 15 bases had no gene match. CDR3 DNA: TGTGCCAGCAGTGAACGAAGCGGGAGGTCCCAATCCGTATACAATGAGCAGTTCTTC. It yields the protein CASSERSGRSQSVYNEQFF.

The chain recombines TRBV5-1 with TRBJ1-1; tentative D call: TRBD1 (6 bases). In germline, CDR1 is SGHRS, CDR2 YFSETQ. This CDR3 is 15 amino acids long. Trimming shortened V by 4 bases and J by 1 base, and 14 bases separated the two germline ends. The CDR3 coding sequence is TGCGCCAGCAGCCCCCCCGGGACACCGAACACTGAAGCTTTCTTT. Translated, it gives CASSPPGTPNTEAFF.

The J gene is TRBJ2-7, the V gene TRBV5-1; weak D call: TRBD2 (6 bases). The CDR3 has 13 residues. The V gene's germline CDR1 is SGHRS and CDR2 YFSETQ. Between the trimmed V and J ends, which lost 3 bases and 7 bases, there was a span of 14 bases. CDR3 coding DNA: TGCGCCAGCAGCTCGGGACTGGCTAAGGAGCAGTACTTC. It codes for CASSSGLAKEQYF.

The chain couples TRBV7-2 to TRBJ2-1; 14 nucleotides agree with TRBD2. This CDR3 region has 16 residues. Germline lookup yields CDR1 SGHTA and CDR2 FQGNSA. With 6 bases clipped from V and 6 bases from J, the junction kept 7 bases outside the gene matches. CDR3 sequence (DNA): TGTGCCAGCAGGACCCCGGGACTAGCGGGAGCCAATGAGCAGTTCTTC. Translating it yields CASRTPGLAGANEQFF.

This rearrangement joins TRBV10-3 to TRBJ1-6; TRBD1 aligns across 9 bases. The CDR3 is 12 amino acids. Per germline, CDR1 ENHRY and CDR2 SYGVKD. With V trimmed by 11 bases and J by 8 bases, 4 bases remained unmatched. The CDR3 spells CAVRTGDSPLHF. CDR3 sequence (DNA): TGTGCCGTCCGGACAGGGGATTCACCCCTCCACTTT.

J is TRBJ1-2 and V is TRBV10-2, with 8 bases that match TRBD1. With V trimmed by 6 bases and J by 7 bases, 10 bases remained unmatched. Germline values: CDR1 WSHSY, CDR2 SAAADI. CDR3 length: 14 residues. The CDR3 DNA reads as TGCGCCAGCAGAGAAGGACAGGGAATAGGTGGCTACACCTTC. Translating it yields CASREGQGIGGYTF.

The J gene is TRBJ1-6, the V gene TRBV2, with 9 bases that match TRBD1. Germline V lookup: CDR1 SNHLY, CDR2 FYNNEI. The CDR3 has 16 amino acids. With 1 base clipped from V and 9 bases from J, the junction kept 7 bases outside the gene matches. The CDR3 loop is CASSEEPGQGSSPLHF. As DNA, the CDR3 is TGTGCCAGCAGTGAAGAACCGGGACAGGGTTCTTCACCCCTCCACTTT.

This clone was counted between two and nine times. The CDR3 coding sequence is TGTGCCAGCAGTAGGGCTTTCCACAGCCACGAGCAGTACTTC. Residues: CASSRAFHSHEQYF. This chain uses TRBV6-5 with TRBJ2-7, with D unclear. Trimming cost V 5 bases and J 5 bases, with 16 bases left between them. Looked up from germline, CDR1 is MNHEY and CDR2 is SVGAGI. This CDR3 is built from 14 residues.

The chain links TRBV6-1 to TRBJ2-1, with D uncertain. Looked up from germline, CDR1 is MNHNS and CDR2 is SASEGT. V lost 6 bases, J lost 4 bases, and 16 bases lay in between. This CDR3 is built from 15 residues. This CDR3 is CASSRPVDGYNEQFF. The CDR3 coding sequence is TGTGCCAGCAGCCGACCCGTAGATGGATACAATGAGCAGTTCTTC.

The V and J genes are TRBV4-2 and TRBJ2-3, with unresolved D. Trimming removed 4 bases at V and 1 base at J, with 9 bases between. The CDR3 length is 14 residues. Germline CDR1 LGHNA, CDR2 YNFKEQ. In DNA form, the CDR3 reads TGTGCCAGCAGCCTGAGAGGCGGCACAGATACGCAGTATTTT. It codes for CASSLRGGTDTQYF.

The CDR3 spells CASIGGPNTEAFF. The CDR3 nucleotides are TGTGCCAGTATCGGAGGGCCTAACACTGAAGCTTTCTTT. V is TRBV19 and J is TRBJ1-1; D is unclear. This CDR3 spans 13 amino acids. Trimming took off 7 bases at V and 2 bases at J, with 11 bases between the two ends. The germline V gene has CDR1 LNHDA and CDR2 SQIVND (reference sequence).

The chain is built from TRBV7-2 and TRBJ2-5; 9 bases fit TRBD2. Trimming cost V 6 bases and J 4 bases; bases outside gene matches: 9. The CDR3 length is 15 residues. Germline lookup yields CDR1 SGHTA and CDR2 FQGNSA. Here the CDR3 DNA reads TGTGCCAGCAGACCTTTTCTAGCGGGGATAGAGACCCAGTACTTC. Translation gives CASRPFLAGIETQYF. Using reference TRBV7-2 and TRBJ2-5 for the parts outside the CDR3, the full variable domain is GAGVSQSPSNKVTEKGKDVELRCDPISGHTALYWYRQSLGQGLEFLIYFQGNSAPDKSGLPSDRFSAERTGGSVSTLTIQRTQQEDSAVYLCASRPFLAGIETQYFGPGTRLLVL.

In this sample, this clone turned up once. CDR3 sequence (DNA): TGCGCCAGCGGTAAACTAGCGGGGGGCTACAATGAGCAGTTCTTC. Its translation is CASGKLAGGYNEQFF. This rearrangement joins TRBV5-1 to TRBJ2-1; 12 bases map to TRBD2. The germline V gene has CDR1 SGHRS and CDR2 YFSETQ. This CDR3 is 15 amino acids long. The V segment lost 7 bases and the J segment 3 bases; nucleotides outside the gene matches: 5.

The rearrangement uses TRBV5-1 and TRBJ2-1; 8 bases align to TRBD2. Germline trimming cut 4 bases from V and 4 bases from J; bases unmatched to any gene: 4. The CDR3 has 14 amino acids. Per the germline V gene, CDR1 is SGHRS and CDR2 is YFSETQ. The CDR3 DNA follows: TGCGCCAGCAGCAGTAGCGGGGCTTACAATGAGCAGTTCTTC. It translates to CASSSSGAYNEQFF. The full variable domain, with the rest looked up from reference TRBV5-1 and TRBJ2-1, is KAGVTQTPRYLIKTRGQQVTLSCSPISGHRSVSWYQQTPGQGLQFLFEYFSETQRNKGNFPGRFSGRQFSNSRSEMNVSTLELGDSALYLCASSSSGAYNEQFFGPGTRLTVL.

Concerning this clone: Other DNA variants within this sample encode the same CDR3. The V call is TRBV18, the J call TRBJ2-3; D is unresolved. V lost 4 bases and J lost 1, with 3 bases in between. The CDR3 runs 12 residues. Germline V gene data show CDR1 as KGHSH and CDR2 as LQKENI. The CDR3 sequence is CASSRGTDTQYF. In DNA form, the CDR3 reads TGTGCCAGCTCACGGGGCACAGATACGCAGTATTTT.

V and J are TRBV6-1 and TRBJ2-5; D is possibly TRBD1 or TRBD2 (5 bases each). Germline-derived CDR1 and CDR2 are MNHNS and SASEGT. The germline V and J ends were trimmed by 8 bases and 1 base, with 11 bases remaining between them. CDR3 length equals 13 residues. CDR3 sequence: CASQGRPQETQYF. CDR3 coding DNA: TGTGCCAGCCAGGGACGGCCCCAAGAGACCCAGTACTTC.

The chain uses TRBV10-1 and TRBJ2-5, with 9 bases that match TRBD1. CDR3 length: 13 residues. Germline CDR1 and CDR2: WNHNN and SYGVQD (reference sequence). With V trimmed by 6 bases and J by 6 bases, 5 bases remained unmatched. In DNA, the CDR3 is TGCGCCAGCAGGGCCGGGACAGGGCAGACCCAGTACTTC. Translated, it gives CASRAGTGQTQYF.

This clone showed up just once. The V and J genes are TRBV30 and TRBJ2-7; 7 bases line up with TRBD2. J was trimmed by 6 bases and V by 0 bases; bases with no gene match: 5. The CDR3 has 13 amino acids. Per germline, CDR1 GTSNPN and CDR2 SVGIG (reference sequence). The CDR3 DNA is TGTGCCTGGAGTGTAGACGGGAGGCCCGAGCAGTACTTC. It codes for CAWSVDGRPEQYF.

The rearrangement uses TRBV11-2 and TRBJ2-7; 10 bases are shared with TRBD2. Germline assignment: CDR1 SGHAT and CDR2 FQNNGV. The CDR3 contains 14 residues. With V trimmed by 3 bases and J by 4 bases, 3 bases remained unmatched. In DNA form, the CDR3 reads TGTGCCAGCAGCTTTGGGACTAGCGTTTACGAGCAGTACTTC. It specifies CASSFGTSVYEQYF.

V usage is TRBV11-2 and J usage is TRBJ2-7; D unclear. CDR1 and CDR2 (germline): SGHAT, FQNNGV. V gave up 1 base and J gave up 4 bases, with 8 bases separating them. There are 13 residues in the CDR3. This CDR3 is CASSLALLYEQYF. DNA of the CDR3: TGTGCCAGCAGCTTAGCACTTCTTTACGAGCAGTACTTC.

The rearrangement joins TRBV5-4 to TRBJ2-2; D is undetermined. Trimming stripped 9 bases from V and 0 bases from J, with 12 bases between. The CDR3 is 14 amino acids. The germline V gene encodes CDR1 SGHNT and CDR2 YYREEE (reference sequence). The CDR3 bases are TGTGCCACCAGGTTGGGAACGAACACCGGGGAGCTGTTTTTT. This translates into CATRLGTNTGELFF. Drawing the rest from reference TRBV5-4 and TRBJ2-2, the complete variable domain is ETGVTQSPTHLIKTRGQQVTLRCSSQSGHNTVSWYQQALGQGPQFIFQYYREEENGRGNFPPRFSGLQFPNYSSELNVNALELDDSALYLCATRLGTNTGELFFGEGSRLTVL.

This chain uses TRBV5-8 with TRBJ1-1; D gene ambiguous. The germline V gene has CDR1 SGHTS and CDR2 YDEGEE. Trimming shortened V by 0 bases and J by 2 bases, and 5 bases separated the two germline ends. The CDR3 is made up of 13 amino acids. CDR3 amino acids: CASSLDTNTEAFF. The CDR3 DNA reads TGTGCCAGCAGCTTGGACACAAACACTGAAGCTTTCTTT.

A word on this clone: The same CDR3 is also encoded by other DNA sequences in this sample. The genes are TRBV10-3 and TRBJ2-5; no reliable D call. Germline V gene sequence: CDR1 ENHRY, CDR2 SYGVKD. V lost 3 bases and J 2 bases, leaving 7 bases between the germline ends. The length of the CDR3 is 13 residues. The CDR3 loop is CAISDPRQETQYF. The DNA for the CDR3 is TGTGCCATCAGTGACCCCAGGCAAGAGACCCAGTACTTC.

In DNA form, the CDR3 reads TGTGCCAGCAGTCTGTTATATCGGGGCAGGAAAAAAACTGAAGCTTTCTTT. Translating it yields CASSLLYRGRKKTEAFF. This chain joins TRBV25-1 and TRBJ1-1, with a possible D match to TRBD1 (5 bases). The germline V gene has CDR1 MGHDK and CDR2 SYGVNS. V gave up 5 bases and J gave up 5 bases, with 24 bases separating them. This CDR3 spans 17 amino acids.

The genes are TRBV5-1 and TRBJ2-7; TRBD1 aligns across 10 bases. The CDR3 loop spans 15 amino acids. The germline V gene encodes CDR1 SGHRS and CDR2 YFSETQ. Trimming cost V 4 bases and J 5 bases; bases outside gene matches: 9. The CDR3 DNA sequence: TGCGCCAGCAGCGCAAGGACAGGGGGTGGCCACGAGCAGTACTTC. Its protein product is CASSARTGGGHEQYF. The full variable domain, completed using reference TRBV5-1 and TRBJ2-7, is KAGVTQTPRYLIKTRGQQVTLSCSPISGHRSVSWYQQTPGQGLQFLFEYFSETQRNKGNFPGRFSGRQFSNSRSEMNVSTLELGDSALYLCASSARTGGGHEQYFGPGTRLTVT.

The V gene is TRBV5-1, the J gene TRBJ1-6, with no clear D. CDR3 length: 14 residues. Between the trimmed V and J ends, which lost 0 bases and 7 bases, there was a span of 8 bases. Germline V lookup: CDR1 SGHRS, CDR2 YFSETQ. CDR3 nucleotide sequence: TGCGCCAGCAGCTTGGCCGAAATCAATTCACCCCTCCACTTT. Its translation: CASSLAEINSPLHF.

Remarks on this clone: The same CDR3 is also encoded by other DNA sequences in this sample. This chain connects TRBV27 to TRBJ2-7; D call uncertain. The V end was cut by 4 bases, the J end by 3 bases, with 4 bases between. The CDR3 covers 11 residues. The germline CDR1 and CDR2 sequences are MNHEY and SMNVEV (reference sequence). The CDR3 spells CASSSSYEQYF. The CDR3 nucleotides are TGTGCCAGCAGTTCGAGCTACGAGCAGTACTTC.